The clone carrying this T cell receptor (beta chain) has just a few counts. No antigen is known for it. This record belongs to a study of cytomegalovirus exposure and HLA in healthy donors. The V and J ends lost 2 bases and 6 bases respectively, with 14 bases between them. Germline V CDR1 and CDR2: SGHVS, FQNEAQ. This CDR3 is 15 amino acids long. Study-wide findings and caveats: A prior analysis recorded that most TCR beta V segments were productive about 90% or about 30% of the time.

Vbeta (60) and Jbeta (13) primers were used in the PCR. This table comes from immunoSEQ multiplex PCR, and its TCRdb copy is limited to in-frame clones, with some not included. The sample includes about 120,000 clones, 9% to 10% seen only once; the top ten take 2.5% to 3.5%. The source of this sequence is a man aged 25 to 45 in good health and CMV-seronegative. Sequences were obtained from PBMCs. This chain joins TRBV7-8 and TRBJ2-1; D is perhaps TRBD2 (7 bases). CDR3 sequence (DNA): TGTGCCAGCAGCTTAAGGGGGGGCCGGGGCAATGAGCAGTTCTTC. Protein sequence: CASSLRGGRGNEQFF.